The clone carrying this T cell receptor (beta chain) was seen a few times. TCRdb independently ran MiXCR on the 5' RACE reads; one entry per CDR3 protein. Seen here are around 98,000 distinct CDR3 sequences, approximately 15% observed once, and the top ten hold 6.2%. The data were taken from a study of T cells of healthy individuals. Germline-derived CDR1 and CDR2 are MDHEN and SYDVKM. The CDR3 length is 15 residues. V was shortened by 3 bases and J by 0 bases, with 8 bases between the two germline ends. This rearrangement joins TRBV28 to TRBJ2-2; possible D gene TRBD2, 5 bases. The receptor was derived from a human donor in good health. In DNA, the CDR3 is TGTGCCAGCAGTTTGTCCGGGGCGAACACCGGGGAGCTGTTTTTT. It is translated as CASSLSGANTGELFF.